The T cell receptor beta chain described here comes from a study of blood T cell repertoires in COVID-19. Overall study context: The United States, Italy and Spain provided the acute and convalescent COVID-19 samples. T cells, B-cell-depleted T cells, or PBMCs supplied cDNA or gDNA.

Per the original methods: For nucleated cells, counts were estimated from reference gene primer amplification. Profiling relied on immunoSEQ multiplex PCR, and the TCRdb table lists in-frame clones only, not all of them. Clone size and the V and J calls come from that table; the DNA yielded D and trimming. The table records fewer than 130,000 clones, about three quarters of them present only once. The source material was peripheral blood. The TCR comes from a man older than 75 with acute or convalescent COVID-19.

The CDR3 is CAISESTGFSEKLFF. In nucleotides, the CDR3 is TGTGCCATCAGTGAGTCGACGGGTTTCTCCGAAAAACTGTTTTTT. The chain couples TRBV10-3 to TRBJ1-4; D call uncertain. This CDR3 spans 15 amino acids. Germline V gene lookup returns CDR1 ENHRY and CDR2 SYGVKD. V was clipped by 0 bases and J by 8 bases, with 13 bases between them.